This T cell receptor beta chain emerged from a study of control samples from healthy donors and cancer patients. Only in-frame clones appear in the TCRdb table, and some are missing; sequencing was by immunoSEQ multiplex PCR. The sample shows about 160,000 clones, 90% to 95% of them seen only once. Germline loops: CDR1 SEHNR, CDR2 FQNEAQ (reference sequence). The CDR3 length is 14 residues. Deletions cut 4 bases from V and 4 bases from J, with 11 bases between. The origin of this receptor is a woman aged 30 to 39 in good health. This chain uses TRBV7-9 with TRBJ1-3; maybe TRBD1 (5 bases). Sequenced input: blood. The CDR3 loop reads CASSWNTGGNTIYF. The CDR3 nucleotides are TGTGCCAGCAGCTGGAACACAGGAGGAAACACCATATATTTT.